The 9 T cell receptor beta chains below come from one sample, sequenced in a study of blood T cell repertoires in COVID-19. Profiling relied on immunoSEQ multiplex PCR, and the TCRdb table lists in-frame clones only, not all of them. The sample includes about 74,000 clones, roughly 86% seen only once; the top ten take around a third. The sample was peripheral blood. Every receptor here comes from a man between 65 and 79 years old with acute or convalescent COVID-19.

This clone was observed a few times. This chain links TRBV2 with TRBJ1-2; D is uncertain. In germline, CDR1 is SNHLY, CDR2 FYNNEI. Trimming stripped 6 bases from V and 4 bases from J, with 12 bases between. The CDR3 is made up of 13 amino acids. The CDR3 reads CASSARPFYGYTF. The CDR3 DNA reads as TGTGCCAGCAGCGCTAGGCCATTCTATGGCTACACCTTC. Supplemented by reference TRBV2 and TRBJ1-2, the full variable domain reads EPEVTQTPSHQVTQMGQEVILRCVPISNHLYFYWYRQILGQKVEFLVSFYNNEISEKSEIFDDQFSVERPDGSNFTLKIRSTKLEDSAMYFCASSARPFYGYTFGSGTRLTVV.

The chain has TRBV6-5 and TRBJ2-3; D might be TRBD1 (6 bases). The germline V gene encodes CDR1 MNHEY and CDR2 SVGAGI. The germline V and J ends were trimmed by 7 bases and 4 bases, with 12 bases remaining between them. CDR3 length: 13 residues. The CDR3, as DNA: TGTGCCAGCACCCTGGCAGGGGCAGATACGCAGTATTTT. Translated, it gives CASTLAGADTQYF.

The V and J genes are TRBV5-4 and TRBJ1-2; maybe TRBD1 (6 bases). Trimming pared 1 base from V and 5 bases from J, leaving 12 bases between. This CDR3 has 14 residues. Germline V gene data show CDR1 as SGHNT and CDR2 as YYREEE (reference sequence). The CDR3 region has the DNA TGTGCCAGCAGCTTGACACAGGGATCGTATGGCTACACCTTC. Translated: CASSLTQGSYGYTF.

This chain connects TRBV19 to TRBJ2-1, with 9 nucleotides matching TRBD1. With 2 bases clipped from V and 7 bases from J, the junction kept 3 bases outside the gene matches. The CDR3 totals 14 residues. CDR1 is LNHDA and CDR2 is SQIVND in the germline V gene (reference sequence). This chain's CDR3 is CASSIPGTGNEQFF. The CDR3 bases are TGTGCCAGTAGTATACCCGGGACAGGGAATGAGCAGTTCTTC.

This clone has only one observation. V and J are TRBV28 and TRBJ1-6; 11 nucleotides match TRBD1. The CDR3 length is 16 residues. Germline CDR1 is MDHEN and CDR2 is SYDVKM. V dropped 4 bases and J dropped 9; count of bases not matched to a gene: 8. CDR3 nucleotide sequence: TGTGCCAGCAGTTCCCCCCCCGGGACAGGGGGTTCACCCCTCCACTTT. Its translation: CASSSPPGTGGSPLHF.

In this sample, this clone is large. Other nucleotide sequences in the sample specify the same CDR3. The chain is built from TRBV11-2 and TRBJ1-5; 10 bases map to TRBD1. The CDR3 totals 16 residues. The germline V gene has CDR1 SGHAT and CDR2 FQNNGV. V lost 5 bases, J lost 6 bases, and 10 bases stayed unmatched. The CDR3 coding sequence is TGTGCCAGCAGCCTAGGGGACAGGGGATTAGGTCAGCCCCAGCATTTT. Translating gives CASSLGDRGLGQPQHF.

The chain combines TRBV13 with TRBJ1-1, with 8 bases identical to TRBD1. Per the germline V gene, CDR1 is PRHDT and CDR2 is FYEKMQ (reference sequence). The CDR3 totals 16 residues. Losses at the gene ends were 5 bases for V and 7 bases for J; bases not matched to a gene: 15. The DNA for the CDR3 is TGTGCCAGCAGCCCCCCCGACAGGGGATGGGTGGATGAAGCTTTCTTT. Encoded protein: CASSPPDRGWVDEAFF.

The chain recombines TRBV19 with TRBJ1-1; no clear D gene. In germline, CDR1 is LNHDA, CDR2 SQIVND (reference sequence). This CDR3 region has 13 residues. Trimming took 2 bases from V and 8 from J, leaving 12 bases between them. The CDR3: CASSIRRPVEAFF. The CDR3 DNA follows: TGTGCCAGTAGTATAAGGCGGCCCGTGGAAGCTTTCTTT.

The chain links TRBV7-3 to TRBJ2-3; the match to TRBD1 covers 10 bases. The CDR3 has 16 amino acids. The germline CDR1 and CDR2 sequences are SGHTA and FQGTGA. V lost 5 bases to trimming and J lost 1 base; unmatched junction nucleotides: 6. The CDR3 sequence is CASSRDRGIGTDTQYF. In DNA, the CDR3 is TGTGCCAGCAGCCGGGACAGGGGAATTGGCACAGATACGCAGTATTTT.